The sequence of this T cell receptor beta chain was determined in a study of Graves' ophthalmopathy and Graves' hyperthyroidism (dated by TCRdb to the late 2010s). Context from the whole study: Peripheral blood was collected at initial diagnosis, prior to any treatment. In total, 120 to 150 blood samples were TCR-sequenced: approximately 42 ophthalmopathy, under 80 hyperthyroidism and some 17 hyperthyroidism-to-ophthalmopathy patients. To explore V-J signatures that separate ophthalmopathy from hyperthyroidism, a discovery set of about 100 patients was enrolled, consisting of fewer than 45 with ophthalmopathy and roughly 60 with stable hyperthyroidism. To tell Graves' ophthalmopathy apart from Graves' hyperthyroidism, and to predict which patients would progress to ophthalmopathy, the study relied on TCR beta repertoire signatures. In a handful of hyperthyroidism patients, the T-cell repertoire of thyroid tissue was compared with the T-cell repertoire of blood. For training and testing, the 100 or so patients in the discovery cohort were randomly divided in a 7:3 ratio. The independent validation cohort included roughly 19 hyperthyroidism patients plus 17 patients who later progressed from hyperthyroidism to ophthalmopathy. Following sample collection, hyperthyroidism patients were given methimazole at a starting dose of 30 mg daily, and ophthalmopathy patients were given high-dose intravenous methylprednisolone. The study at large found these results: In validation, the model predicted ophthalmopathy progression with 70.59% sensitivity and around 72% specificity; roughly 12 predicted patients were CT-confirmed with GO in a median of approximately 6.5 months. Among expanded thyroid clonotypes with frequency above 0.001, most also showed up in blood, which suggests that blood repertoires may reflect the thyroid immune response. In cross-validation, the 13-signature model distinguished ophthalmopathy from stable hyperthyroidism with 87.88% sensitivity and 81% to 82% specificity, while in the test set the corresponding values were about 80% and 75%. Sample size was not statistically predetermined, and group allocation was not concealed from the investigators.

This clonotype was found many times. Its antigen has not been determined. No much larger clone exists at a distance of one base, and base qualities are not known. A patient counted as having stable hyperthyroidism if there was no progression to ophthalmopathy within 18 months of follow-up. Hyperthyroidism patients were newly diagnosed, with disease duration under 2 months, and aged 18 to 65 years. Anyone with other autoimmune diseases, uncontrolled infections, pregnancy or lactation was excluded from the study. Clinical symptoms, serum thyroxine, TRAb, thyroid ultrasound and orbital computed tomography formed the basis of the diagnosis. PBMCs were isolated from 10 ml of fresh peripheral blood by Ficoll-Paque density gradient centrifugation. Total RNA was extracted with Trizol reagent and quality-checked on an Agilent 2100 Bioanalyzer. TCR beta CDR3 regions were amplified from RNA transcripts for repertoire sequencing. The first round of RT-PCR was done with HTBI primers and the Qiagen OneStep RT-PCR kit, and was followed by a second round of multiplex PCR, then size selection and purification. Libraries were sequenced paired-end with 100 bp reads on an Illumina HiSeq2000. Concerning the study's data processing: SOAPnuke was used to process the reads, throwing out any read that had adapters, had uncalled bases, had a mean Phred below 15, or lacked an exact constant-primer or identifier match. COPE v1.2.5 was used to merge high-quality paired reads. Each unique nucleotide sequence was defined as a clonotype, and clonotypes were aligned to IMGT TRB V, D and J references with MiTCR v1.1. Only V-J combinations with frequency above 0.0001 were analysed, covering approximately 99% of repertoires. For each V-J combination, a TCR clonal expansion and chaos score was defined as F50 clonal expansion divided by the chaos observed in the TCRdist matrix. Features were reduced by Welch's t-statistics and random forest to around 13 V-J combinations, which fed a naive Bayes classifier. The Morisita-Horn index was used to measure how similar the thyroid and blood repertoires were. Starting from the raw public reads, TCRdb applied fastp trimming at Q25, assembled clones with MiXCR and retained in-frame beta chains. Every distinct CDR3 protein forms one entry, paired with its most common genes and DNA. The V and J calls reflect TCRdb's pipeline rather than the authors' work. Across this sample there are over 500,000 distinct CDR3 sequences, with 22% seen only once. The leading ten clones occupy roughly 6.9% of the sample.

The junction shows trimming of 3 bases on V and 8 bases on J, plus 14 bases between the germline ends. CDR1 and CDR2, looked up from the germline V gene, are SGDLS and YYNGEE. The CDR3, cysteine through phenylalanine, is 13 amino acids long. Only the CDR3 DNA is retained, 39 bases long and in frame from the first base. The sequenced material came from peripheral blood. The chain couples TRBV9 to TRBJ1-2, with no confidently assigned D gene. The TCR comes from a woman aged 18-29 years with stable Graves' hyperthyroidism. Some clones in this sample may be carry-over from other donors' samples. Donor details come from another sample of the same person, matched by shared clones. Read as DNA, the sequence is TGTGCCAGCAGCGATACGACTCTGTTGGGCTACACCTTC. Translated, it reads CASSDTTLLGYTF.